Presented here are 4 T cell receptor beta chains from one specimen sequenced in a study of cytomegalovirus exposure and HLA in healthy donors. Sequencing was performed with immunoSEQ multiplex PCR; in TCRdb, only in-frame clones are kept and a portion is missing. This sample has roughly 68,000 clones, with 95% to 97% found just once. Sequencing was performed on PBMCs. The receptors come from a man in his late teens or twenties in good health and CMV-seronegative.

The genes are TRBV7-9 and TRBJ2-2, with 11 bases matching TRBD2. Germline CDR1 and CDR2: SEHNR and FQNEAQ (reference sequence). The CDR3 consists of 18 residues. The junction had 8 bases not matched to a gene; V was cut back by 3 bases and J by 2 bases. The CDR3, as DNA: TGTGCCAGCAGCTTCAGCCCGCTAGCGGGAGGAAACACCGGGGAGCTGTTTTTT. This sequence encodes CASSFSPLAGGNTGELFF.

The chain combines TRBV7-9 with TRBJ1-1, with 8 bases aligning to TRBD1. Germline-derived CDR1 and CDR2 are SEHNR and FQNEAQ (reference sequence). CDR3 length: 13 amino acids. Germline trimming cut 4 bases from V and 3 bases from J; bases unmatched to any gene: 1. The CDR3 here is CASSSDRDTEAFF. CDR3 sequence (DNA): TGTGCCAGCAGCTCGGACAGGGACACTGAAGCTTTCTTT.

The rearrangement links TRBV18 to TRBJ2-7; 8 nucleotides match TRBD1. Germline V gives CDR1 KGHSH, CDR2 LQKENI. The ends lost 3 bases at V and 1 base at J; junction bases unmatched: 5. This CDR3 has 15 amino acids. The CDR3 sequence is CASSPGQAESYEQYF. As DNA, the CDR3 is TGTGCCAGCTCACCGGGACAGGCCGAGTCCTACGAGCAGTACTTC.

The rearrangement links TRBV9 to TRBJ1-2; TRBD1 might be the D (5 bases). The V gene's germline CDR1 is SGDLS and CDR2 YYNGEE. The CDR3 covers 16 residues. V lost 2 bases, J lost 4 bases, and 18 bases lay in between. CDR3 coding DNA: TGTGCCAGCAGCGTGGGCAGGGCGAGACCTTCCTATGGCTACACCTTC. It encodes CASSVGRARPSYGYTF. Complete variable domain (other parts from reference TRBV9 and TRBJ1-2): DSGVTQTPKHLITATGQRVTLRCSPRSGDLSVYWYQQSLDQGLQFLIQYYNGEERAKGNILERFSAQQFPDLHSELNLSSLELGDSALYFCASSVGRARPSYGYTFGSGTRLTVV.